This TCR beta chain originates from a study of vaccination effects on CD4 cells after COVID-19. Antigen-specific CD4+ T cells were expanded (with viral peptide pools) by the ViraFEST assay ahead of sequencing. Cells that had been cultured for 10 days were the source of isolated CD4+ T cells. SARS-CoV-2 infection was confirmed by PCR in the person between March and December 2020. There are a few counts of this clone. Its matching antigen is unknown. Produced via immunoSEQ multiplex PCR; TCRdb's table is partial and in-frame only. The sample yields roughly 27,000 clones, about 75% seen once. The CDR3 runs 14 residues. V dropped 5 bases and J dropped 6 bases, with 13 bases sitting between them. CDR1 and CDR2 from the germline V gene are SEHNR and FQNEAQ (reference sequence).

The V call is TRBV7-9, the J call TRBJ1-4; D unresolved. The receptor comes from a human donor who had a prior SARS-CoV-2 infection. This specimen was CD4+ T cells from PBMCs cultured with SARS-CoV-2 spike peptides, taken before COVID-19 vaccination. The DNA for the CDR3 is TGTGCCAGCAGCCCCCCCAGCCAGTATGAAAAACTGTTTTTT. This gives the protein CASSPPSQYEKLFF.